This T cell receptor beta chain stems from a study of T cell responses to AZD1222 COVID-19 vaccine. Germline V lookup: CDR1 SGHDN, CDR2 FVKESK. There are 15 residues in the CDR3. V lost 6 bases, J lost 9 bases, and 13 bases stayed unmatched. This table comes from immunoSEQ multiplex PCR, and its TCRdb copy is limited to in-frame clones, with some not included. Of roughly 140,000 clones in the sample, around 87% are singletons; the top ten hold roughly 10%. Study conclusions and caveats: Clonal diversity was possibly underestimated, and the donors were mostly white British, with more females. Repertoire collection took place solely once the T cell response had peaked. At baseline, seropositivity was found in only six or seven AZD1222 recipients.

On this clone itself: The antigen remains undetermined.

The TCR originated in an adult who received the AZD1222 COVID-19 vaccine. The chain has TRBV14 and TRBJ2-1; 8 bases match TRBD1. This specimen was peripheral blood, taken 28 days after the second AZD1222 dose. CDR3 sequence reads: CASRPRDRGPGEQFF. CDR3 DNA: TGTGCCAGCAGGCCACGAGACAGGGGCCCCGGTGAGCAGTTCTTC. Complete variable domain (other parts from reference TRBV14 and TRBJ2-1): EAGVTQFPSHSVIEKGQTVTLRCDPISGHDNLYWYRRVMGKEIKFLLHFVKESKQDESGMPNNRFLAERTGGTYSTLKVQPAELEDSGVYFCASRPRDRGPGEQFFGPGTRLTVL.